Ten or more counts support the clone carrying this T cell receptor beta chain. The antigen remains unidentified. This sample's TCRbeta library carried unique molecular identifier barcodes. TCRdb fed the PCR reads into MiXCR, producing one record per CDR3 protein. This sample has approximately 630,000 distinct CDR3 sequences; about 12% occur once, and the top ten carry 0.79%. This sample stems from a study of T-cell reconstitution after alpha-beta-depleted transplantation in children. Points from the study as a whole: The origin of high day-60 TCRbeta diversity in some patients lay in surviving recipient T cells and thymic progenitors. T-cell counts and diversity were attributed mostly to newly produced T cells one year after transplant. Reports say that about two months after transplant, the alpha-beta T cells came out of several hundred graft clones that had expanded.

The V end was cut by 3 bases, the J end by 1 base, with 13 bases between. CDR3 size: 14 residues. CDR1 and CDR2 (germline): DFQATT, SNEGSKA (reference sequence). The sequencing here drew on PBMCs, taken before TCRalphabeta/CD19-depleted stem cell transplant. V gene TRBV20-1 combines with J gene TRBJ2-7; tentatively, D is TRBD1 (6 bases). This TCR derives from a girl aged 2-10 years with congenital amegakaryocytic thrombocytopenia, due to receive a stem cell transplant. As DNA, the CDR3 is TGCAGTGCTAGGGAACAGGGCCTGTCCTACGAGCAGTACTTC. Its translation: CSAREQGLSYEQYF.